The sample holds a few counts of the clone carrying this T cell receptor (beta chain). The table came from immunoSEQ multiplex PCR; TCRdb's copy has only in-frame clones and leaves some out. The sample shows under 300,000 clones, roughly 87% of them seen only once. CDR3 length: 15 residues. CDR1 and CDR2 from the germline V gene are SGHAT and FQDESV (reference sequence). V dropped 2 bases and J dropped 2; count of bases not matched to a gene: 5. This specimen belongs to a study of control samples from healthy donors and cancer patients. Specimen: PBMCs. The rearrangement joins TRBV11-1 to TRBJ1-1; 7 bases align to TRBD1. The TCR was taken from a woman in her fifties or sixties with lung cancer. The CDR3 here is CASSLKTGYNTEAFF. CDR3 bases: TGTGCCAGCAGCTTAAAGACAGGGTATAACACTGAAGCTTTCTTT.